This T cell receptor (beta chain) stems from a study of identical twins (dated by TCRdb to about 2016). Notes on the research overall: To test whether fetal clonotypes persist, the study used deep sequencing on TCR alpha and beta repertoires from monozygotic twins, unrelated adults of various ages, and cord blood. To rule out contamination, replicate twin experiments were performed at different times with different library preparation protocols. Here is what the overall study found, with its caveats: In monozygotic twins, out-of-frame TCR alpha sharing was systematically underestimated by recombination models, although the models agreed with sharing between unrelated individuals. Conclusions relied on cross-sectional statistical analysis, since the same donors could not be followed over many years. Compared with coincidental sharing between unrelated individuals, an excess of low generation-probability sequences was observed among out-of-frame TCR alpha sequences shared between twins. Invariant T cells such as MAIT and iNKT could partly confound zero-insertion analyses, though diverse VJ usage argued against this for most clonotypes. In beta out-of-frame sequences, excess twin sharing was weaker, because having fewer shared sequences lowered the signal-to-noise ratio. Fewer insertions were carried by abundant cord blood beta clonotypes, a similar but weaker trend appeared in young adult naive repertoires, and no such trend appeared in memory repertoires.

Every donor was a healthy Caucasian. Three pairs of female monozygotic twins, all aged roughly 18 to 29 years, were included in the twin cohort. The RNA used for TCR libraries was isolated from peripheral blood mononuclear cells. Receptor libraries were prepared by 5' RACE. Sequencing used an Illumina HiSeq 2000. A universal primer binding site was added through template switching, and the final cDNA carried a unique molecular identifier so that TCR cDNA molecules could be counted accurately. Specific primers in the conserved constant-segment region were used to synthesize first-strand cDNA for TCR alpha and beta chains. To control for contamination, each cDNA library was double barcoded with a SMART-Mk sample barcode plus Illumina barcodes. Two successive PCR steps introduced TruSeq adapter sequences along with Illumina sample barcodes. The TCR alpha and beta cDNA libraries were sequenced on the Illumina HiSeq platform using custom primers. The original pipeline was this. Unique molecular identifiers were extracted from raw reads with MiGEC, and CDR3 positions were determined with MiXCR. For each individual, recombination models were inferred using an EM algorithm with the repgenHMM and IGoR tools. The tcR package in R was used for shared clonotype analysis, with sharing normalized by the product of cloneset sizes. Out-of-frame nonproductive sequences were analyzed to study raw recombination free of thymic and clonal selection effects. Using fastp trimming at Q25 and MiXCR clonotype assembly, TCRdb reanalyzed the public sequencing data and kept in-frame beta chains. A single entry per CDR3 protein holds the most common genes and DNA from its merged rows. In this record, the V and J calls reflect TCRdb's handling and not the investigators' own analysis. This sample holds about 660,000 distinct CDR3 sequences; roughly 8% were observed only once. The leading ten clones occupy more than 0.75% of the sample.

For this clonotype: What this receptor recognizes is not known. No base quality information exists; no much larger clone differs at one position.

The same sample was also studied in work on yellow fever vaccine responses in identical twins. In that second paper, the authors write: The T cell response to vaccination in identical twins was reported by the authors to appear partly convergent and partly personalized. The study precisely tracked vaccine-responding T cell clones in identical twins.

The origin of this receptor is a woman aged 18-29 years in good health. The sequenced sample was PBMCs.

The CDR3 protein: CASSQGTSVMRKTQYF. The bases are TGTGCCAGCAGCCAAGGGACTAGCGTTATGAGAAAGACCCAGTACTTC. The V and J genes are TRBV3-1 and TRBJ2-5, and TRBD2 aligns with 9 junction nucleotides. Its CDR3 holds 16 amino acids, cysteine through phenylalanine. Here the CDR3 DNA is all that survives: 48 bases in frame from base 1. CDR1 and CDR2 were assigned from the germline V gene (reference sequence) as LGHDT and YNNKEL. The junction shows trimming of 1 base on V and 6 bases on J, and the gene matches do not reach 9 bases of it.